Listed here are 15 T cell receptor beta chains from one sample, sequenced in a study of blood T cell repertoires in COVID-19 (TCRdb year 2020). Library creation used the immunoSEQ multiplex PCR assay. TCRdb re-hosts the immuneACCESS table, in-frame sequences only. Its copies lack some clones; in the studies checked, an unresolved V gene accounts for under half of them, and the cause for the rest is not known. The sample data list around 93,000 clones, and 82% of these were observed just once. The biggest ten clones account for around a sixth of the sample. The specimen was peripheral blood. All receptors derive from a man older than 75 with acute or convalescent COVID-19.

As to this clone: One end of the junction fails to match germline, which may point to a read error. The chain joins TRBV19 to TRBJ2-5, with no clear D. This CDR3 is 13 amino acids long. Germline assignment: CDR1 LNHDA and CDR2 SQIVND (reference sequence). This CDR3 is CASSTSPFETQYF. The CDR3 DNA follows: TGTGCCAGTAGTACCTCCCCCTTTGAGACTCAGTACTTC. The complete variable domain, with remaining parts taken from reference TRBV19 and TRBJ2-5, reads DGGITQSPKYLFRKEGQNVTLSCEQNLNHDAMYWYRQDPGQGLRLIYYSQIVNDFQKGDIAEGYSVSREKKESFPLTVTSAQKNPTAFYLCASSTSPFETQYFGPGTRLLVL.

This clone was counted a single time. This chain joins TRBV11-3 and TRBJ2-2; D possibly corresponds to TRBD1 (5 bases). CDR3 length equals 13 residues. The ends were cut back, 3 bases at V and 7 bases at J, with 9 bases in the middle. Germline lookup yields CDR1 SGHNT and CDR2 YENEEA. The CDR3: CASSFPGIGELFF. The CDR3 nucleotides read TGTGCCAGCAGCTTTCCAGGGATCGGGGAGCTGTTTTTT.

The rearrangement uses TRBV30 and TRBJ2-7, with TRBD1 identical over 8 bases. The CDR3 runs 14 residues. The junction had 9 bases not matched to a gene; V was cut back by 3 bases and J by 5 bases. Germline V gene lookup returns CDR1 GTSNPN and CDR2 SVGIG (reference sequence). CDR3 in amino acids: CAWSYRDRLNEQYF. For the CDR3, the DNA is TGTGCCTGGAGCTACCGGGACAGGCTCAACGAGCAGTACTTC.

CDR3 nucleotide sequence: TGTGCCAGCAGTCCCTTGGACAGGGGGCAGGATGGCTACACCTTC. Its translation: CASSPLDRGQDGYTF. The rearrangement links TRBV27 to TRBJ1-2; 11 nucleotides align to TRBD1. V shed 5 bases, J shed 6 bases, and the junction held 8 bases outside the gene matches. This CDR3 region has 15 residues. Germline lookup yields CDR1 MNHEY and CDR2 SMNVEV (reference sequence).

The V call is TRBV7-2, the J call TRBJ2-1, with TRBD2 matching 7 bases. CDR3 length: 18 amino acids. Trimming cost V 2 bases and J 0 bases; bases outside gene matches: 10. Germline values: CDR1 SGHTA, CDR2 FQGNSA. Here the CDR3 reads CASSLSSTSVSSYNEQFF. CDR3 nucleotides: TGTGCCAGCAGCTTATCCTCCACTAGCGTCAGCTCCTACAATGAGCAGTTCTTC.

The rearrangement uses TRBV28 and TRBJ2-3; the match to TRBD1 covers 8 bases. With 4 bases clipped from V and 2 bases from J, the junction kept 8 bases outside the gene matches. This CDR3 region has 16 residues. Germline assignment: CDR1 MDHEN and CDR2 SYDVKM. For the CDR3, the DNA is TGTGCCAGCAGTTCGGGGGACAGGTTTTACACAGATACGCAGTATTTT. Translated: CASSSGDRFYTDTQYF.

This rearrangement joins TRBV19 to TRBJ2-3, with D possibly TRBD1 on 6 matching bases. This CDR3 region has 16 residues. The germline gives CDR1 LNHDA, CDR2 SQIVND (reference sequence). The germline V and J ends were trimmed by 3 bases and 6 bases, with 19 bases remaining between them. CDR3 nucleotide sequence: TGTGCCAGTAGTATCTTCGGGACAAAATCGGGCGATACGCAGTATTTT. This encodes CASSIFGTKSGDTQYF. The variable domain in full, completed from reference TRBV19 and TRBJ2-3, reads DGGITQSPKYLFRKEGQNVTLSCEQNLNHDAMYWYRQDPGQGLRLIYYSQIVNDFQKGDIAEGYSVSREKKESFPLTVTSAQKNPTAFYLCASSIFGTKSGDTQYFGPGTRLTVL.

This chain links TRBV24-1 with TRBJ2-7; D unresolved. V was clipped by 6 bases and J by 6 bases, with 11 bases between them. Looked up from germline, CDR1 is KGHDR and CDR2 is SFDVKD. The CDR3 consists of 12 residues. In DNA form, the CDR3 reads TGTGCCACCAGTAGAACAGATTCCGAGCAGTACTTC. Its protein is CATSRTDSEQYF.

The chain joins TRBV6-2 or TRBV6-3 to TRBJ2-1; TRBD1 matches at 9 bases. CDR1 is MNHEY and CDR2 is SVGEGT in the germline V gene. V lost 2 bases and J lost 1; bases outside the gene matches: 9. The CDR3 has 18 amino acids. For the CDR3, the DNA is TGTGCCAGCAGTTACACCAGGACAGGGGATAGGTCCTACAATGAGCAGTTCTTC. Residues: CASSYTRTGDRSYNEQFF.

V is TRBV28 and J is TRBJ2-1; D not resolved. This CDR3 is 12 amino acids long. V lost 4 bases and J 7 bases, leaving 8 bases between the germline ends. Germline CDR1 reads MDHEN; CDR2 reads SYDVKM. CDR3 DNA: TGTGCCAGCAGTTCCTCGAGGAATGAGCAGTTCTTC. Translation gives CASSSSRNEQFF.

The chain joins TRBV7-9 to TRBJ1-1; maybe TRBD1 (6 bases). The CDR3 runs to 13 residues. The V and J ends lost 3 bases and 11 bases respectively, with 16 bases between them. Germline-derived CDR1 and CDR2 are SEHNR and FQNEAQ (reference sequence). The CDR3 here is CASSLAGASWAFF. In DNA, the CDR3 is TGTGCCAGCAGCTTGGCGGGGGCCTCGTGGGCTTTCTTT.

The chain is built from TRBV19 and TRBJ2-1; D call uncertain. This CDR3 has 12 residues. CDR1 and CDR2 (germline): LNHDA, SQIVND (reference sequence). Deletions cut 10 bases from V and 3 bases from J, with 10 bases between. The CDR3 protein is CATSGFYNEQFF. For the CDR3, the DNA is TGTGCCACCTCAGGCTTCTACAATGAGCAGTTCTTC.

The sample holds one count of this clone. The rearrangement links TRBV20-1 to TRBJ2-5; D not certain. The V end was cut by 3 bases, the J end by 4 bases, with 18 bases between. Germline V gene data show CDR1 as DFQATT and CDR2 as SNEGSKA (reference sequence). The CDR3 spans 15 residues. This CDR3 reads CSASGSINTGETQYF. The CDR3 bases are TGCAGTGCTAGTGGTAGCATCAATACGGGAGAGACCCAGTACTTC.

The chain combines TRBV4-3 with TRBJ2-3; D may be TRBD2 (5 bases). There are 16 residues in the CDR3. The germline V gene encodes CDR1 LGHNA and CDR2 YSLEER. Between the trimmed V and J ends, which lost 0 bases and 6 bases, there was a span of 16 bases. The CDR3 loop reads CASSQDRTGYSDTQYF. As DNA, the CDR3 is TGCGCCAGCAGCCAAGATAGGACGGGATATTCGGATACGCAGTATTTT.

This clone was seen only once. The genes are TRBV10-2 and TRBJ2-7; D is unclear. V gave up 7 bases and J gave up 6 bases, with 13 bases separating them. Germline CDR1 WSHSY, CDR2 SAAADI. This CDR3 region has 12 residues. For the CDR3, the DNA is TGCGCCAGCACCCCCCCGAGCGCCGAGCAGTACTTC. Amino acids: CASTPPSAEQYF.